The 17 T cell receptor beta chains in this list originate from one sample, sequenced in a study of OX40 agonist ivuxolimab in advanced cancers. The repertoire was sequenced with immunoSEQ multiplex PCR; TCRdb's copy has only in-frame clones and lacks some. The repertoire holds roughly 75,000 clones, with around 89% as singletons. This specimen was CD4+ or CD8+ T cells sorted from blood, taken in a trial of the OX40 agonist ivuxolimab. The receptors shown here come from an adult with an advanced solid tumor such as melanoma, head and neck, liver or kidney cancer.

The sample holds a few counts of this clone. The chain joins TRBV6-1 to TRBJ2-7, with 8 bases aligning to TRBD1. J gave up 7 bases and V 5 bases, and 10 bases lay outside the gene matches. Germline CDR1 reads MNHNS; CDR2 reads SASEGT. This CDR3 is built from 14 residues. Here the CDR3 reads CASSQRTGTLEQYF. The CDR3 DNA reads TGTGCCAGCAGTCAACGGACAGGGACATTGGAGCAGTACTTC.

For the CDR3, the DNA is TGTGCCAGCAGTCCCACACGGACTAGCGGGAACGATATACCCTACAATGAGCAGTTCTTC. Its protein product is CASSPTRTSGNDIPYNEQFF. The gene calls are TRBV28 and TRBJ2-1, with 12 nucleotides matching TRBD2. The CDR3 runs 20 residues. Germline assignment: CDR1 MDHEN and CDR2 SYDVKM. Unmatched junction bases numbered 16, after V lost 5 bases and J lost 2 bases. The variable domain in full, completed from reference TRBV28 and TRBJ2-1, reads DVKVTQSSRYLVKRTGEKVFLECVQDMDHENMFWYRQDPGLGLRLIYFSYDVKMKEKGDIPEGYSVSREKKERFSLILESASTNQTSMYLCASSPTRTSGNDIPYNEQFFGPGTRLTVL.

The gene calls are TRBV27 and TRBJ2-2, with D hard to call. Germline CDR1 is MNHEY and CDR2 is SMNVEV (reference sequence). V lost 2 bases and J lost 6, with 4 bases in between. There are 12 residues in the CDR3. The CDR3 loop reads CASSLRSGELFF. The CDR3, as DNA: TGTGCCAGCAGTTTAAGGTCCGGGGAGCTGTTTTTT.

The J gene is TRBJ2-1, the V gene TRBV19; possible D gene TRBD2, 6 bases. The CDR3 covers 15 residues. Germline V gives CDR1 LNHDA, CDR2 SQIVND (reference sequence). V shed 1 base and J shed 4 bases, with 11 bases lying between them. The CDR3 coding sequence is TGTGCCAGTAGTATAGGGCCGGGAGAGTACAATGAGCAGTTCTTC. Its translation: CASSIGPGEYNEQFF.

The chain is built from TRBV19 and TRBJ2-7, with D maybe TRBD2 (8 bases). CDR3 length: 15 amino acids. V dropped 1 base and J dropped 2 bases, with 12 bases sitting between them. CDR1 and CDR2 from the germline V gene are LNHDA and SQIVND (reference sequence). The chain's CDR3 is CASSIAGGGTYEQYF. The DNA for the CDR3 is TGTGCCAGTAGTATAGCGGGAGGGGGCACCTACGAGCAGTACTTC.

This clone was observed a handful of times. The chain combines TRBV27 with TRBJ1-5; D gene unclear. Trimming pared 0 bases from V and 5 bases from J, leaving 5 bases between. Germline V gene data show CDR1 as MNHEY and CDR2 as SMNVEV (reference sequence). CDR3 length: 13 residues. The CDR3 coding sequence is TGTGCCAGCAGTTTATCGCTGGATCAGCCCCAGCATTTT. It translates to CASSLSLDQPQHF.

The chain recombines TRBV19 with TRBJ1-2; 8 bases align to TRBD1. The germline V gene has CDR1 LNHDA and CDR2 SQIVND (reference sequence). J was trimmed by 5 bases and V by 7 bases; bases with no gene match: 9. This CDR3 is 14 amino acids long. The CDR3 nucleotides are TGTGCCAGTACCACCGGGACAGGCCTTTATGGCTACACCTTC. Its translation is CASTTGTGLYGYTF. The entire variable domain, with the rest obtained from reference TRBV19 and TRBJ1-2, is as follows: DGGITQSPKYLFRKEGQNVTLSCEQNLNHDAMYWYRQDPGQGLRLIYYSQIVNDFQKGDIAEGYSVSREKKESFPLTVTSAQKNPTAFYLCASTTGTGLYGYTFGSGTRLTVV.

The CDR3 region is CASSLSVETQYF. The CDR3 nucleotides read TGTGCCAGCAGTTTAAGTGTAGAGACCCAGTACTTC. This rearrangement joins TRBV28 to TRBJ2-5, with no clear D. The V and J ends lost 2 bases and 4 bases respectively, with 5 bases between them. Germline V gene sequence: CDR1 MDHEN, CDR2 SYDVKM. The CDR3 runs to 12 residues.

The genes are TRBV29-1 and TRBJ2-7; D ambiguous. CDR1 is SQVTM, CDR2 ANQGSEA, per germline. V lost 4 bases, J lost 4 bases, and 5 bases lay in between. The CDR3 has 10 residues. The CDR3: CSVGEYEQYF. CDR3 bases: TGCAGCGTTGGAGAGTACGAGCAGTACTTC.

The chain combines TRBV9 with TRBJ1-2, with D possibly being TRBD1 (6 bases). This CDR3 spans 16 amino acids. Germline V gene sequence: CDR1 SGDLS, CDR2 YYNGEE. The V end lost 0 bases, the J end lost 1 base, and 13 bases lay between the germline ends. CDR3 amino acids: CASSVDRDTLNYGYTF. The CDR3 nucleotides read TGTGCCAGCAGCGTAGATAGGGACACTCTTAACTATGGCTACACCTTC.

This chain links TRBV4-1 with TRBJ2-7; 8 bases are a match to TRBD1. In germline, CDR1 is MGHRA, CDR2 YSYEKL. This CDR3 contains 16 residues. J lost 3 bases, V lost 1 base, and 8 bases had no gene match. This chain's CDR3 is CASSQGWTGNFYEQYF. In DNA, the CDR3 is TGCGCCAGCAGCCAAGGATGGACAGGGAACTTCTACGAGCAGTACTTC.

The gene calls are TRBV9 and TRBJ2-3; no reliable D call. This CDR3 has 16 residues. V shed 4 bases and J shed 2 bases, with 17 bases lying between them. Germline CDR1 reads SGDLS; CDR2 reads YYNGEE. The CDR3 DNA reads TGTGCCAGCAGCACAACCCTAGGCCCATTCACAGATACGCAGTATTTT. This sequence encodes CASSTTLGPFTDTQYF. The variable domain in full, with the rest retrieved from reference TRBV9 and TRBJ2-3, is DSGVTQTPKHLITATGQRVTLRCSPRSGDLSVYWYQQSLDQGLQFLIQYYNGEERAKGNILERFSAQQFPDLHSELNLSSLELGDSALYFCASSTTLGPFTDTQYFGPGTRLTVL.

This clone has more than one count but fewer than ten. The CDR3 sequence: CASSHSRPGGNEQFF. The CDR3 DNA sequence: TGTGCCAGCAGTCATTCGAGGCCGGGGGGCAATGAGCAGTTCTTC. The chain links TRBV6-6 to TRBJ2-1; 7 nucleotides agree with TRBD2. After removal of 5 bases from V and 6 bases from J, the junction contained 10 bases not matched to a gene. The CDR3 is 15 amino acids. Germline V lookup: CDR1 MNHNY, CDR2 SVGAGI (reference sequence).

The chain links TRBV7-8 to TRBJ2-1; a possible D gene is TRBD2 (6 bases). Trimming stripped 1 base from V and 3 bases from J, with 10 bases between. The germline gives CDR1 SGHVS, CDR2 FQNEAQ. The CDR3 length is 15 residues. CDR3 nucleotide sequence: TGTGCCAGCAGCTTAGTGGGAGGAGGCTACAATGAGCAGTTCTTC. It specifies CASSLVGGGYNEQFF.

In nucleotides, the CDR3 is TGTGCCAGTAGTATGGGGTTGGGAAGTACTGAAGCTTTCTTT. Protein product: CASSMGLGSTEAFF. The rearrangement joins TRBV19 to TRBJ1-1; D not certain. V was cut by 3 bases and J by 5 bases, with 13 bases left in between. The CDR3 has 14 amino acids. CDR1 LNHDA and CDR2 SQIVND come from the germline V gene (reference sequence).

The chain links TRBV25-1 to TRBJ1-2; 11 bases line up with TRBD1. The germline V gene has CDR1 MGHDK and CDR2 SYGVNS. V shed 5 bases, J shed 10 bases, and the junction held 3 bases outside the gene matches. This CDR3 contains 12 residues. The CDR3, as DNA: TGTGCCAGCAGTAAGGGACAGGGGGTCTACACCTTC. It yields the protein CASSKGQGVYTF.

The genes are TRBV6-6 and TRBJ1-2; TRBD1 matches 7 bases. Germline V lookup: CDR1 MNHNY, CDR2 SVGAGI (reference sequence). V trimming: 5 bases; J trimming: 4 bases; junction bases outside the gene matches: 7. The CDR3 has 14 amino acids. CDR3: CASSEPGQTYGYTF. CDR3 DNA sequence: TGTGCCAGCAGTGAGCCGGGACAGACCTATGGCTACACCTTC.